The entry that follows covers one T cell receptor beta chain sequence. The repertoire was sequenced with immunoSEQ multiplex PCR; TCRdb's copy has only in-frame clones and lacks some. This sample has hundreds of thousands of clones, with approximately 87% found just once. Participant ages covered about 18 to 89 years across about 22 US areas. Participant-given clinical history determined each cohort assignment. The data belong to a study of blood T cell repertoires in COVID-19. Study in general: The study drew acute and convalescent COVID-19 samples from the United States, Italy and Spain.

V was cut by 2 bases and J by 9 bases, with 6 bases left in between. Germline loops: CDR1 SGHNT, CDR2 YYREEE (reference sequence). CDR3 length equals 11 residues. The sample consisted of PBMCs or T cells enriched from blood (not recorded which). The chain has TRBV5-4 and TRBJ2-1; D call uncertain. The sequence derives from a woman in her fifties or sixties in a cohort exposed to, infected with or recovered from COVID-19 (not recorded which). CDR3 sequence reads: CASSFESEQFF. The CDR3 region has the DNA TGTGCCAGCAGCTTTGAGAGTGAGCAGTTCTTC.